The 12 T cell receptor beta chains in this list originate from one sample, sequenced in a study of spatial heterogeneity in lung cancer. Study conclusions and caveats: Tumoral mutation counts were tracked by counts of expanded intratumoral alpha and beta TCRs.

The antigens of these receptors remain unknown. TCRdb re-called the 5' RACE reads with MiXCR, one entry per CDR3 protein. The table has 20,000 to 25,000 distinct CDR3 sequences, 2.8% seen once. Time point defined: sample taken at primary tumor resection. This specimen was lung tumor tissue, taken at surgery. Source of these receptors: a male donor with early-stage non-small cell lung cancer.

Many counts were recorded for this clonotype. V gene TRBV7-8 combines with J gene TRBJ2-5, with 9 bases identical to TRBD1. The CDR3 is 15 amino acids. Unmatched junction bases numbered 5, after V lost 1 base and J lost 5 bases. Looked up from germline, CDR1 is SGHVS and CDR2 is FQNEAQ. In DNA form, the CDR3 reads TGTGCCAGCAGCTTAGTTGGGACAGGGTCGGAGACCCAGTACTTC. Translating gives CASSLVGTGSETQYF.

This clonotype has at least ten counts. The V and J genes are TRBV7-2 and TRBJ2-5; D could derive from TRBD1 or TRBD2 (7 bases each). V was shortened by 5 bases and J by 5 bases, with 15 bases between the two germline ends. This CDR3 spans 14 amino acids. Per germline, CDR1 SGHTA and CDR2 FQGNSA. Here the CDR3 reads CASSPGGGLETQYF. DNA of the CDR3: TGTGCCAGCAGCCCAGGGGGGGGCCTTGAGACCCAGTACTTC.

This clonotype rates as large. The chain combines TRBV6-5 with TRBJ2-5, with TRBD2 matching 14 bases. J was trimmed by 4 bases and V by 8 bases; bases with no gene match: 9. The CDR3 extends over 16 amino acids. Germline values: CDR1 MNHEY, CDR2 SVGAGI. The CDR3 DNA is TGTGCCAGCGGGACAACGGGACTAGCGGGGGCAGAGACCCAGTACTTC. Translating gives CASGTTGLAGAETQYF.

This clonotype is classed as medium-sized (0.01 to 0.1%). The chain is built from TRBV24-1 and TRBJ2-1; D is possibly TRBD2 (5 bases). Looked up from germline, CDR1 is KGHDR and CDR2 is SFDVKD. The V end was cut by 0 bases, the J end by 9 bases, with 8 bases between. CDR3 length: 13 residues. CDR3 sequence: CATSDLPGSEQFF. As DNA, the CDR3 is TGTGCCACCAGTGATTTGCCGGGGAGTGAGCAGTTCTTC.

This chain uses TRBV20-1 with TRBJ1-1; no clear D gene. The V end lost 3 bases, the J end lost 5 bases, and 16 bases lay between the germline ends. CDR3 length equals 14 residues. CDR1 is DFQATT, CDR2 SNEGSKA, per germline (reference sequence). CDR3 protein: CSASVVWPGTEAFF. The CDR3, as DNA: TGCAGTGCTAGTGTGGTTTGGCCGGGGACTGAAGCTTTCTTT.

There are many counts of this clonotype. V and J are TRBV27 and TRBJ1-1, with D hard to call. The CDR3 extends over 13 amino acids. Germline-derived CDR1 and CDR2 are MNHEY and SMNVEV (reference sequence). V lost 1 base and J 5 bases, leaving 8 bases between the germline ends. The DNA of the CDR3 is TGTGCCAGCAGTTTATTTACGAGTACTGAAGCTTTCTTT. This gives the protein CASSLFTSTEAFF.

This clonotype was counted many times. CDR3 sequence (DNA): TGTGCCAGCAGTTTAAGGGGGAGAGAGACCCAGTACTTC. Its translation is CASSLRGRETQYF. The chain employs TRBV27 and TRBJ2-5, with D possibly being TRBD1 (6 bases). The CDR3 spans 13 residues. Trimming removed 2 bases at V and 4 bases at J, with 8 bases between. Germline V lookup: CDR1 MNHEY, CDR2 SMNVEV (reference sequence).

This clonotype was seen ten or more times. The chain employs TRBV5-1 and TRBJ2-7; D may be TRBD2 (5 bases). The germline V gene encodes CDR1 SGHRS and CDR2 YFSETQ. Deletions cut 1 base from V and 2 bases from J, with 13 bases between. This CDR3 is built from 15 residues. The CDR3 sequence: CASSLSLAGTYEQYF. For the CDR3, the DNA is TGCGCCAGCAGCTTGTCCCTAGCAGGCACCTACGAGCAGTACTTC.

This clonotype was seen at least ten times. V is TRBV5-1 and J is TRBJ1-1; no firm D call. The germline CDR1 and CDR2 sequences are SGHRS and YFSETQ. The CDR3 contains 14 residues. V lost 5 bases and J lost 5, with 16 bases in between. The CDR3 bases are TGCGCCAGCAGGAGTTTCCTGGCGGGGACTGAAGCTTTCTTT. Its translation is CASRSFLAGTEAFF.

This clonotype occurred many times. The gene calls are TRBV29-1 and TRBJ1-2; D unclear. V lost 3 bases to trimming and J lost 2 bases, with 4 bases between them. The CDR3 length is 11 residues. Germline CDR1 reads SQVTM; CDR2 reads ANQGSEA. The CDR3 DNA is TGCAGCGTTGAGGAAAACTATGGCTACACCTTC. Protein: CSVEENYGYTF.

There are many counts of this clonotype. This chain uses TRBV7-3 with TRBJ2-2; the D is unclear. V was pared by 6 bases and J by 3 bases, with 2 bases between. The germline V gene has CDR1 SGHTA and CDR2 FQGTGA. The CDR3 covers 11 residues. CDR3 region: CASRDTGELFF. DNA for the CDR3: TGTGCCAGCAGGGACACCGGGGAGCTGTTTTTT.

The table lists this clonotype with many counts. The chain uses TRBV6-5 and TRBJ2-4; 8 bases fit TRBD1. CDR3 length: 14 residues. Looked up from germline, CDR1 is MNHEY and CDR2 is SVGAGI. V shed 5 bases, J shed 6 bases, and the junction held 6 bases outside the gene matches. The CDR3 loop reads CASSPGQGTNIQYF. The CDR3 region has the DNA TGTGCCAGCAGTCCCGGACAGGGAACAAACATTCAGTACTTC.